One sample yielded the 9 T cell receptor beta chains listed below, sequenced in a study of blood T cell repertoires in COVID-19. Measured with immunoSEQ multiplex PCR; TCRdb has only the in-frame clones, and not every one. The sample consists of about 140,000 clones, about 79% of them appearing once. The sequenced sample was PBMCs or T cells enriched from blood (not recorded which). These receptors all come from a woman between 50 and 59 years old who had recovered from COVID-19.

The chain employs TRBV11-3 and TRBJ1-2, with 10 bases aligning to TRBD1. J gave up 8 bases and V 1 base, and 4 bases lay outside the gene matches. From germline, CDR1 is SGHNT and CDR2 YENEEA. The CDR3 spans 14 residues. Here the CDR3 DNA reads TGTGCCAGCAGCTTAGTGGGGACAGGGGACGGCTACACCTTC. As protein: CASSLVGTGDGYTF.

This chain connects TRBV30 to TRBJ2-6; possibly TRBD1 for D (5 bases). Germline CDR1 reads GTSNPN; CDR2 reads SVGIG (reference sequence). CDR3 length: 13 amino acids. V lost 7 bases and J 1 base, leaving 8 bases between the germline ends. The CDR3 spells CASRQSGANVLTF. Here the CDR3 DNA reads TGTGCCTCTAGACAGTCTGGGGCCAACGTCCTGACTTTC.

The chain joins TRBV18 to TRBJ2-7; TRBD2 matches 7 bases. This CDR3 is 12 amino acids long. Germline CDR1 is KGHSH and CDR2 is LQKENI. The trim removed 4 bases at V and 5 bases at J, leaving 2 bases unmatched. The CDR3 coding sequence is TGTGCCAGCTCACGGGGGGGTGACGAGCAGTACTTC. This translates into CASSRGGDEQYF.

The V call is TRBV11-3, the J call TRBJ1-1; D may be TRBD1 (5 bases). CDR3 length equals 15 residues. Germline V gene data show CDR1 as SGHNT and CDR2 as YENEEA. V was pared by 5 bases and J by 3 bases, with 16 bases between. CDR3 DNA sequence: TGTGCCAGCAGCCACCGCTCCCAGGGTGACACTGAAGCTTTCTTT. Translated: CASSHRSQGDTEAFF.

The rearrangement links TRBV2 to TRBJ1-2, with 12 positions matching TRBD1. The CDR3 extends over 15 amino acids. Unmatched junction bases numbered 4, after V lost 8 bases and J lost 0 bases. Per the germline V gene, CDR1 is SNHLY and CDR2 is FYNNEI. DNA for the CDR3: TGTGCCAGCGGGACAGGGGGCCAAACTAACTATGGCTACACCTTC. It translates to CASGTGGQTNYGYTF.

This rearrangement joins TRBV28 to TRBJ2-5; 7 nucleotides match TRBD2. This CDR3 contains 14 residues. Germline V gene lookup returns CDR1 MDHEN and CDR2 SYDVKM. The V gene end was trimmed by 8 bases and the J gene end by 1 base; junction bases not matched to a gene: 7. In nucleotides, the CDR3 is TGTGCCAGCGGGAGGGTTCGAACCCAAGAGACCCAGTACTTC. Translated, it gives CASGRVRTQETQYF.

This chain uses TRBV29-1 with TRBJ1-2; 8 nucleotides align to TRBD1. Looked up from germline, CDR1 is SQVTM and CDR2 is ANQGSEA. V shed 6 bases and J 6 bases; nucleotides not matched to a gene: 6. The CDR3 runs to 12 residues. CDR3 coding DNA: TGCAGCGTACTCAGGGGGCAGAATGGCTACACCTTC. Encoded protein: CSVLRGQNGYTF. Filled out from reference TRBV29-1 and TRBJ1-2, the complete variable domain reads SAVISQKPSRDICQRGTSLTIQCQVDSQVTMMFWYRQQPGQSLTLIATANQGSEATYESGFVIDKFPISRPNLTFSTLTVSNMSPEDSSIYLCSVLRGQNGYTFGSGTRLTVV.

The gene calls are TRBV9 and TRBJ1-3, with D uncertain. The germline gives CDR1 SGDLS, CDR2 YYNGEE. This CDR3 contains 13 residues. Trimming took off 3 bases at V and 4 bases at J, with 8 bases between the two ends. CDR3 sequence reads: CASSGKTGNTIYF. DNA of the CDR3: TGTGCCAGCAGCGGAAAAACAGGAAACACCATATATTTT.

The V gene is TRBV30, the J gene TRBJ2-5; 7 positions agree with TRBD1. V gave up 4 bases and J gave up 7 bases; unmatched junction bases: 6. Looked up from germline, CDR1 is GTSNPN and CDR2 is SVGIG (reference sequence). The CDR3 has 12 amino acids. CDR3 coding DNA: TGTGCCTGGACAGACAGGGTGGGGACCCAGTACTTC. Its translation is CAWTDRVGTQYF.